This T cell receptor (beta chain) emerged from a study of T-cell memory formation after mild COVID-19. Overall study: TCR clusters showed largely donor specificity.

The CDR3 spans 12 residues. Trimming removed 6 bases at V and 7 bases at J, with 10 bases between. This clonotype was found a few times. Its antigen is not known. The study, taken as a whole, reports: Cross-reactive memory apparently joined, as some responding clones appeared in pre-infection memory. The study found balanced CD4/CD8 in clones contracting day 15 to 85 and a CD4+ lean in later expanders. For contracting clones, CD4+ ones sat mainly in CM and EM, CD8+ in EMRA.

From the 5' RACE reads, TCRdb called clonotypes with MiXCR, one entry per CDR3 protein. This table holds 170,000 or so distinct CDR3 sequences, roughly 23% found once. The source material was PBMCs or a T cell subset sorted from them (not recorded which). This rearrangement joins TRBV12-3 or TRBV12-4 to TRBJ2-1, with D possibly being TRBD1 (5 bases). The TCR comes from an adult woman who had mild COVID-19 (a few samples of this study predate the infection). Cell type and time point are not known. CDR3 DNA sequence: TGTGCCAGCAGCTCAGGGCCAAATGAGCAGTTCTTC. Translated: CASSSGPNEQFF.